This T cell receptor beta chain was captured by sequencing in a study of T cells in Graves' hyperthyroidism and ophthalmopathy. This clonotype was seen repeatedly, ten times or more. Fresh peripheral blood, approximately 9.1 ml, was the source of the PBMCs. This CDR3 contains 14 residues. The V end was cut by 2 bases, the J end by 5 bases, with 10 bases between. RNA transcripts gave rise to amplified TCR beta CDR3 regions. An initial round of RT-PCR targeting the TCR CDR3 relied on the HTBI primer set. TCRdb re-derived calls from the multiplex PCR reads in MiXCR, one entry per CDR3 protein. The sample has roughly 560,000 distinct CDR3 sequences; roughly 14% are singletons.

This sequence originates from a woman between 40 and 50 years old with Graves' ophthalmopathy. The sample consisted of blood. The chain carries TRBV12-3 or TRBV12-4 and TRBJ1-5, with D possibly matching TRBD1 (6 bases). As DNA, the CDR3 is TGTGCCAGCAGTTTATCAGGGGTTCATCAGCCCCAGCATTTT. Encoded protein: CASSLSGVHQPQHF.